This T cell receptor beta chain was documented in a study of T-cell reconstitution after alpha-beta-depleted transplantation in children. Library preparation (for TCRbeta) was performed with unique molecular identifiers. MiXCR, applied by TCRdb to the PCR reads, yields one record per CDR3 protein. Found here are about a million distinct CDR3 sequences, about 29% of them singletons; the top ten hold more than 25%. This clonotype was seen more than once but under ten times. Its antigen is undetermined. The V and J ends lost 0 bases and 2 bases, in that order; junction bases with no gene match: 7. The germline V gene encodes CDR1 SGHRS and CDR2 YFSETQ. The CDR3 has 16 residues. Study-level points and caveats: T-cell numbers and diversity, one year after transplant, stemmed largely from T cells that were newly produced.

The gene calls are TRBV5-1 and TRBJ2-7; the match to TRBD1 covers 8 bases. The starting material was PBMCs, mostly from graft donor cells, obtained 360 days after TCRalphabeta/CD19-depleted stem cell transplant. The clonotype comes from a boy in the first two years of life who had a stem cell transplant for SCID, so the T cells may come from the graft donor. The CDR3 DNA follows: TGCGCCAGCAGCTTGGTGCCGGACAGGGTGCCCTACGAGCAGTACTTC. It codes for CASSLVPDRVPYEQYF. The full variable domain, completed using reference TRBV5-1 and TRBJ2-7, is KAGVTQTPRYLIKTRGQQVTLSCSPISGHRSVSWYQQTPGQGLQFLFEYFSETQRNKGNFPGRFSGRQFSNSRSEMNVSTLELGDSALYLCASSLVPDRVPYEQYFGPGTRLTVT.